This T cell receptor (beta chain) emerged from a study of blood T cell repertoires in COVID-19. Measured with immunoSEQ multiplex PCR; TCRdb has only the in-frame clones, and not every one. This sample carries 19,000 or so clones, 82% of them seen once, and the ten largest clones take 5.5% to 6.5%. Trimming left V 0 bases short and J 4 bases short, with 15 bases between. The CDR3 has 16 residues. The germline V gene has CDR1 MNHNS and CDR2 SASEGT. This TCR came from a human donor in a cohort sampled during active COVID-19. The sequenced sample was peripheral blood. The rearrangement links TRBV6-1 to TRBJ1-2, with D maybe TRBD1 (5 bases). The chain's CDR3 is CASSEALTQGLYGYTF. CDR3 nucleotides: TGTGCCAGCAGTGAAGCGCTCACGCAGGGCCTCTATGGCTACACCTTC.